Listed here are 26 T cell receptor beta chains from one sample, sequenced in a study of blood T cell repertoires in COVID-19. Repertoires were generated with immunoSEQ multiplex PCR, while TCRdb's copy carries only in-frame clones and drops some. This sample yields around 500,000 clones, of which around 87% are seen a single time; 1.5% to 2% belongs to the top ten. The material sequenced was PBMCs or T cells enriched from blood (not recorded which). The receptors derive from a woman in her 40s who had recovered from COVID-19.

This clone was counted between two and nine times. The chain recombines TRBV7-9 with TRBJ1-1; perhaps TRBD1 as D (6 bases). In germline, CDR1 is SEHNR, CDR2 FQNEAQ (reference sequence). CDR3 length equals 15 residues. Trimming stripped 1 base from V and 1 base from J, with 10 bases between. CDR3 residues: CASSLDRDGNTEAFF. The CDR3 coding sequence is TGTGCCAGCAGCTTAGACAGGGACGGGAACACTGAAGCTTTCTTT.

The chain has TRBV5-4 and TRBJ2-3; D gene uncertain. CDR3 length: 14 residues. The V gene's germline CDR1 is SGHNT and CDR2 YYREEE (reference sequence). V was pared by 0 bases and J by 13 bases, with 18 bases between. This CDR3 is CASSLVSRSKREYF. The DNA of the CDR3 is TGTGCCAGCAGCTTGGTCTCTAGAAGCAAGCGCGAGTATTTT.

Worth noting for this clone: One end of the junction varies from germline; a read error may be responsible. V is TRBV27 and J is TRBJ2-5; a weak D match, TRBD2 (7 bases). Germline values: CDR1 MNHEY, CDR2 SMNVEV (reference sequence). CDR3 length: 16 amino acids. The CDR3 is CASRDRRSGGGESQYF. CDR3 in DNA: TGTGCCAGCAGAGACAGGCGAAGCGGAGGGGGGGAGAGCCAGTACTTC.

V is TRBV5-5 and J is TRBJ2-7, with 13 bases lining up with TRBD2. The V and J ends lost 4 bases and 1 base, in that order; junction bases with no gene match: 2. The CDR3 runs 15 residues. Germline loops: CDR1 SGHKS, CDR2 YYEKEE (reference sequence). The CDR3 DNA follows: TGTGCCAGCAGCCCGGGACTAGCGGGATCCTACGAGCAGTACTTC. This translates into CASSPGLAGSYEQYF.

V gene TRBV7-2 combines with J gene TRBJ2-7, with 8 bases matching TRBD1. V shed 5 bases and J 0 bases; nucleotides not matched to a gene: 9. Per germline, CDR1 SGHTA and CDR2 FQGNSA. CDR3 length: 16 residues. CDR3 DNA: TGTGCCAGCAGCCCTGGACAGGGTCATCGCTCCTACGAGCAGTACTTC. As protein: CASSPGQGHRSYEQYF.

This clone was seen once. V and J are TRBV29-1 and TRBJ1-2; 9 positions agree with TRBD1. With 5 bases clipped from V and 3 bases from J, the junction kept 7 bases outside the gene matches. The CDR3 loop spans 14 amino acids. Germline V gives CDR1 SQVTM, CDR2 ANQGSEA. DNA for the CDR3: TGCAGCGTTCCCCGGGACAGGGCCTACTATGGCTACACCTTC. Amino acids: CSVPRDRAYYGYTF.

The chain combines TRBV4-2 with TRBJ2-7; 9 bases are a match to TRBD2. CDR3 size: 17 residues. The germline V gene encodes CDR1 LGHNA and CDR2 YNFKEQ. V lost 0 bases and J lost 0; bases outside the gene matches: 6. CDR3 sequence reads: CASSQDTGLATSYEQYF. In DNA form, the CDR3 reads TGTGCCAGCAGCCAAGATACAGGACTAGCGACCTCCTACGAGCAGTACTTC.

The V call is TRBV27, the J call TRBJ1-6; 9 positions match TRBD1. The germline V gene has CDR1 MNHEY and CDR2 SMNVEV (reference sequence). The V gene end was trimmed by 6 bases and the J gene end by 8 bases; junction bases not matched to a gene: 2. The CDR3 has 13 residues. In DNA, the CDR3 is TGTGCCAGCAGGACAGGGGGGGATTCACCCCTCCACTTT. Translation gives CASRTGGDSPLHF.

V usage is TRBV6-5 and J usage is TRBJ2-7; D gene ambiguous. The CDR3 runs to 12 residues. Germline values: CDR1 MNHEY, CDR2 SVGAGI. V was pared by 7 bases and J by 0 bases, with 7 bases between. The CDR3 sequence: CASMKSSYEQYF. Written as DNA, the CDR3 is TGTGCCAGCATGAAGAGCTCCTACGAGCAGTACTTC.

The J gene is TRBJ2-7, the V gene TRBV6-2 or TRBV6-3, with 11 nucleotides matching TRBD1. CDR1 and CDR2 (germline): MNHEY, SVGEGT. The trim removed 5 bases at V and 2 bases at J, leaving 14 bases unmatched. The CDR3 totals 18 residues. CDR3: CASSRTGGGAVRAYEQYF. The CDR3 coding sequence is TGTGCCAGCAGTCGGACAGGGGGCGGTGCAGTCCGGGCCTACGAGCAGTACTTC.

This chain links TRBV5-4 with TRBJ2-3, with 11 bases matching TRBD2. V shed 3 bases, J shed 4 bases, and the junction held 7 bases outside the gene matches. Germline CDR1 SGHNT, CDR2 YYREEE (reference sequence). CDR3 length: 16 residues. The CDR3 nucleotides are TGTGCCAGCAGCTCGTCGACTAGCGGGATGGCAGATACGCAGTATTTT. Its protein product is CASSSSTSGMADTQYF.

This sequence joins TRBV9 and TRBJ2-3; TRBD2 agrees at 7 bases. The CDR3 totals 16 residues. With V trimmed by 7 bases and J by 6 bases, 17 bases remained unmatched. The germline V gene has CDR1 SGDLS and CDR2 YYNGEE. The CDR3 DNA reads as TGTGCCAGCGGATCTTTTATGGGAGGGTTAGCGGATACGCAGTATTTT. It specifies CASGSFMGGLADTQYF.

This chain joins TRBV18 and TRBJ1-2; D call uncertain. V was shortened by 0 bases and J by 1 base, with 6 bases between the two germline ends. This CDR3 has 14 residues. The germline V gene has CDR1 KGHSH and CDR2 LQKENI. The CDR3 loop is CASSPPVSNYGYTF. DNA for the CDR3: TGTGCCAGCTCACCACCCGTCAGTAACTATGGCTACACCTTC.

This sequence joins TRBV21-1 and TRBJ2-1; the tabulated D call, TRBD1, remains unverified against the DNA. TRBV21-1 is described as a pseudogene. This CDR3 contains 16 residues. The CDR3 DNA follows: TGTGCCAGCAGCACCCAGGACAGGGACAACTACAATGAGCAGTTCTTC. Protein product: CASSTQDRDNYNEQFF.

The chain employs TRBV7-9 and TRBJ2-1; 8 bases map to TRBD2. Trimming at V came to 5 bases and at J to 6 bases, leaving 12 bases not matched to a gene. CDR3 size: 16 residues. CDR1 and CDR2 (germline): SEHNR, FQNEAQ (reference sequence). CDR3 sequence (DNA): TGTGCCAGCAGCCCCCGTAGTAGCGGGACGAGCAATGAGCAGTTCTTC. It translates to CASSPRSSGTSNEQFF. The full variable domain, in which reference TRBV7-9 and TRBJ2-1 provide the parts outside the CDR3, is DTGVSQNPRHKITKRGQNVTFRCDPISEHNRLYWYRQTLGQGPEFLTYFQNEAQLEKSRLLSDRFSAERPKGSFSTLEIQRTEQGDSAMYLCASSPRSSGTSNEQFFGPGTRLTVL.

The CDR3 reads CASSPPSGREIDTQYF. The CDR3 nucleotides read TGTGCCAGCAGCCCCCCCTCGGGGCGGGAGATAGATACGCAGTATTTT. The genes are TRBV11-3 and TRBJ2-3, with 7 bases matching TRBD2. The germline V gene has CDR1 SGHNT and CDR2 YENEEA. CDR3 size: 16 residues. The ends lost 5 bases at V and 5 bases at J; junction bases unmatched: 13.

The chain uses TRBV7-9 and TRBJ1-2; TRBD1 might be the D (5 bases). The CDR3 covers 15 residues. The V end was cut by 5 bases, the J end by 2 bases, with 15 bases between. Germline CDR1 reads SEHNR; CDR2 reads FQNEAQ (reference sequence). In DNA form, the CDR3 reads TGTGCCAGCAGCCCCAAATCAGGGTACAACTATGGCTACACCTTC. Protein sequence: CASSPKSGYNYGYTF.

The chain recombines TRBV14 with TRBJ1-3; possible D gene TRBD1, 6 bases. The V gene lost 6 bases and the J gene lost 0 bases, with 12 bases spanning the gap. Germline V CDR1 and CDR2: SGHDN, FVKESK. The length of the CDR3 is 15 residues. The CDR3 DNA is TGTGCCAGCAGTTCTACAGGGTCCTCTGGAAACACCATATATTTT. Amino acid sequence: CASSSTGSSGNTIYF. The complete variable domain, with remaining parts taken from reference TRBV14 and TRBJ1-3, reads EAGVTQFPSHSVIEKGQTVTLRCDPISGHDNLYWYRRVMGKEIKFLLHFVKESKQDESGMPNNRFLAERTGGTYSTLKVQPAELEDSGVYFCASSSTGSSGNTIYFGEGSWLTVV.

V gene TRBV19 combines with J gene TRBJ1-3, with D possibly being TRBD1 (6 bases). Germline V gives CDR1 LNHDA, CDR2 SQIVND (reference sequence). Trimming stripped 3 bases from V and 3 bases from J, with 12 bases between. This CDR3 comprises 15 residues. CDR3 DNA: TGTGCCAGTAGTATCGGACAGCTAATTGGAAACACCATATATTTT. It yields the protein CASSIGQLIGNTIYF.

The V call is TRBV2, the J call TRBJ2-7; D perhaps matches TRBD2 (6 bases). Germline CDR1 SNHLY, CDR2 FYNNEI. The CDR3 is made up of 13 amino acids. The V end lost 7 bases, the J end lost 7 bases, and 17 bases lay between the germline ends. CDR3 DNA sequence: TGTGCCAGCATGGTAGGAGGGGCGGGTGAGCAGTACTTC. It translates to CASMVGGAGEQYF.

The V and J genes are TRBV19 and TRBJ1-1, with no clear D. The CDR3 spans 13 residues. V was clipped by 5 bases and J by 11 bases, with 18 bases between them. Germline lookup yields CDR1 LNHDA and CDR2 SQIVND (reference sequence). The chain's CDR3 is CASSQAGPFGAFF. The CDR3 coding sequence is TGTGCCAGTAGTCAAGCAGGTCCGTTTGGGGCTTTCTTT.

V gene TRBV7-8 combines with J gene TRBJ1-2, with D unclear. The germline V gene encodes CDR1 SGHVS and CDR2 FQNEAQ. CDR3 size: 16 residues. Trimming removed 0 bases from V and 5 bases from J, with 16 bases in between. In DNA form, the CDR3 reads TGTGCCAGCAGCTTAGCGCTAACGATTCCCTCGTATGGCTACACCTTC. It encodes CASSLALTIPSYGYTF.

The chain combines TRBV2 with TRBJ2-7; tentative D call: TRBD2 (6 bases). Trimming pared 7 bases from V and 0 bases from J, leaving 10 bases between. The CDR3 is made up of 13 amino acids. Germline V gene data show CDR1 as SNHLY and CDR2 as FYNNEI. The CDR3 loop is CASIPTSSYEQYF. The CDR3 coding sequence is TGTGCCAGCATTCCGACTAGCTCCTACGAGCAGTACTTC.

The chain links TRBV5-1 to TRBJ1-1, with D tentatively TRBD1 (6 bases). V lost 1 base to trimming and J lost 1 base, with 20 bases between them. The germline V gene has CDR1 SGHRS and CDR2 YFSETQ. The CDR3 is made up of 18 amino acids. CDR3 protein: CASSLSFGGGGGNTEAFF. CDR3 DNA: TGCGCCAGCAGCTTGTCGTTCGGCGGGGGCGGCGGGAACACTGAAGCTTTCTTT.

The chain carries TRBV7-2 and TRBJ2-2, with D perhaps TRBD2 (5 bases). This CDR3 has 14 residues. The V end was cut by 5 bases, the J end by 3 bases, with 10 bases between. In germline, CDR1 is SGHTA, CDR2 FQGNSA. The CDR3 here is CASSLTRDTGELFF. The CDR3 DNA sequence: TGTGCCAGCAGCCTCACGCGGGACACCGGGGAGCTGTTTTTT.

The rearrangement uses TRBV18 and TRBJ1-2, with TRBD1 identical over 11 bases. Trimming removed 3 bases from V and 5 bases from J; junction bases left unmatched: 2. The CDR3 length is 14 residues. The germline gives CDR1 KGHSH, CDR2 LQKENI. CDR3 amino acids: CASSPDRGLYGYTF. The CDR3 nucleotides read TGTGCCAGCTCACCGGACAGGGGGCTTTATGGCTACACCTTC.